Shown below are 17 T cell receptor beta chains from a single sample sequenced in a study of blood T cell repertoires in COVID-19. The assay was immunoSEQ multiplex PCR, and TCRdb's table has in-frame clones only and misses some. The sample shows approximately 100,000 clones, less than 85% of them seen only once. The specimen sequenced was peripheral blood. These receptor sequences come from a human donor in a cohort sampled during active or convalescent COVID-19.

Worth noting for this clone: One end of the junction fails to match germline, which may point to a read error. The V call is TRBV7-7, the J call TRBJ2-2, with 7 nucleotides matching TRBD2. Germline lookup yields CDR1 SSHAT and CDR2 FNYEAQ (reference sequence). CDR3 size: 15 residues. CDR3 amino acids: CASSLAAGVGGELFF. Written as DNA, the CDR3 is TGTGCTAGCAGCTTAGCGGCGGGAGTAGGCGGGGAGCTGTTTTTT.

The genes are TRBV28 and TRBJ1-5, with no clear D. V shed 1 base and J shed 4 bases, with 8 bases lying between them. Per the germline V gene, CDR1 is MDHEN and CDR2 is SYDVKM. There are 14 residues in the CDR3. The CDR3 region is CASSLSQPNQPQHF. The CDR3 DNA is TGTGCCAGCAGTTTATCACAGCCTAATCAGCCCCAGCATTTT.

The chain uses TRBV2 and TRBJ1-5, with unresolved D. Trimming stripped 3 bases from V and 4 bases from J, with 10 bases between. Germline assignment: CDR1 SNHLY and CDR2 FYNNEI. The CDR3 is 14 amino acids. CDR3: CASSESQINQPQHF. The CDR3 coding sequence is TGTGCCAGCAGTGAGTCGCAGATAAATCAGCCCCAGCATTTT.

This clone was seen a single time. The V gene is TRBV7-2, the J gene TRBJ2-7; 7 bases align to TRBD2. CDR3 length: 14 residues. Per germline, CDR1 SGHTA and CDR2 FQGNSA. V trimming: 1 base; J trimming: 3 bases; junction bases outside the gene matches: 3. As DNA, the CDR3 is TGTGCCAGCAGCTTAGTTCCGGGGGGCTACGAGCAGTACTTC. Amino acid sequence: CASSLVPGGYEQYF.

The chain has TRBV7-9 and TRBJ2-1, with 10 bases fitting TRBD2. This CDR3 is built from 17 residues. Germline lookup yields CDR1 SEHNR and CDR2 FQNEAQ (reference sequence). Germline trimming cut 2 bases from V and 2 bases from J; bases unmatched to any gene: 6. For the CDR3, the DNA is TGTGCCAGCAGCTTATCCCTAGCGGGAGTAGCCTACAATGAGCAGTTCTTC. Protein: CASSLSLAGVAYNEQFF.

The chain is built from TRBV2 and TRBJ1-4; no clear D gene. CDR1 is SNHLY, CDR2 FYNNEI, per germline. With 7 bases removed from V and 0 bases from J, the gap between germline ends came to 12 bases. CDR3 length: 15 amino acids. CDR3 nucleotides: TGTGCCAGCAAGTTCGGGGTTGCAACTAATGAAAAACTGTTTTTT. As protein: CASKFGVATNEKLFF. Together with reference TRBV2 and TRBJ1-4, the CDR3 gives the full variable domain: EPEVTQTPSHQVTQMGQEVILRCVPISNHLYFYWYRQILGQKVEFLVSFYNNEISEKSEIFDDQFSVERPDGSNFTLKIRSTKLEDSAMYFCASKFGVATNEKLFFGSGTQLSVL.

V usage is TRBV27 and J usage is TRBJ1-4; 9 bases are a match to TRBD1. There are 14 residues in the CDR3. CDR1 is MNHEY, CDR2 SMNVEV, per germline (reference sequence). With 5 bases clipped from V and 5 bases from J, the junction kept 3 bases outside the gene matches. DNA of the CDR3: TGTGCCAGCAGTGCGGACAGGGGAAATGAAAAACTGTTTTTT. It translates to CASSADRGNEKLFF.

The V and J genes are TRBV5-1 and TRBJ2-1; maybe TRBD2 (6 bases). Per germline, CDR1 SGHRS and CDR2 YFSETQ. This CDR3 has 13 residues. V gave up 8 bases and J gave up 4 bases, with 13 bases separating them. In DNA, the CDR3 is TGCGCCAGTGGGGGAGGAGATTACAATGAGCAGTTCTTC. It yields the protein CASGGGDYNEQFF.

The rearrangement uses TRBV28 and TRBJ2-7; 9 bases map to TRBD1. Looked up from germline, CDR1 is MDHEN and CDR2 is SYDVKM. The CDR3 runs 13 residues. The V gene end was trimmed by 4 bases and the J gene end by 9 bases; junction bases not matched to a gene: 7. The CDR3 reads CASSSGTGWVQYF. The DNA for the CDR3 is TGTGCCAGCAGTTCCGGGACAGGGTGGGTGCAGTACTTC.

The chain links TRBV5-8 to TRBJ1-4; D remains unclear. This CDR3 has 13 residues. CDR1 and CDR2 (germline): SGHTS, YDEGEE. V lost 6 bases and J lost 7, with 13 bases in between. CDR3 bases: TGTGCCAGCAAGCGGACGGCGAGTGAAAAACTGTTTTTT. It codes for CASKRTASEKLFF.

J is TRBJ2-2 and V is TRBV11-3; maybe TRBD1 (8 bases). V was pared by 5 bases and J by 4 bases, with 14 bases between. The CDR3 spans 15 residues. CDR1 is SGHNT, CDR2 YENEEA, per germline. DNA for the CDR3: TGTGCCAGCAGCATCACAGGGGGGGTCACCGGGGAGCTGTTTTTT. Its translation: CASSITGGVTGELFF.

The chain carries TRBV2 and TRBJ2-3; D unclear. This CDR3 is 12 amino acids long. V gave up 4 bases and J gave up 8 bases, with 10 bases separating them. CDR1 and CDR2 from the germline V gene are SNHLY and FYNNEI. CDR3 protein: CASSGTSSTQYF. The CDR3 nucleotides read TGTGCCAGCAGTGGAACCTCTAGTACGCAGTATTTT.

This CDR3 reads CASRLTGTGNTEAFF. The CDR3 DNA is TGTGCCAGTAGACTAACCGGGACAGGGAACACTGAAGCTTTCTTT. V usage is TRBV19 and J usage is TRBJ1-1; 8 positions agree with TRBD1. Trimming took 6 bases from V and 1 from J; bases not matched to a gene: 7. There are 15 residues in the CDR3. CDR1 is LNHDA and CDR2 is SQIVND in the germline V gene (reference sequence).

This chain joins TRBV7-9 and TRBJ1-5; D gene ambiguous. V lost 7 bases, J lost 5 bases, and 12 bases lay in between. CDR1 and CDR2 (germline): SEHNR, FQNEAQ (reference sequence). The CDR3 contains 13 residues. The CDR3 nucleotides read TGTGCCAGCACTCCGGGTGATCATCAGCCCCAGCATTTT. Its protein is CASTPGDHQPQHF.

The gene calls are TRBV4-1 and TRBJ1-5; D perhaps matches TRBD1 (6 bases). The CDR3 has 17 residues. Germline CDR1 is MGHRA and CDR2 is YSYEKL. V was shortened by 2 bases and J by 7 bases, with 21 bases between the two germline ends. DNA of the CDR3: TGCGCCAGCAGCCAAAAAGTGGCCCAGGGGTCTAAACAGCCCCAGCATTTT. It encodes CASSQKVAQGSKQPQHF.

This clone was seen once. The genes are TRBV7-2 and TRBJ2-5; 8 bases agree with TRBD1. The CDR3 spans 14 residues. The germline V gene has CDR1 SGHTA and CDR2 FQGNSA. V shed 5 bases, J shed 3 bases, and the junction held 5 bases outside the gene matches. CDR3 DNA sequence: TGTGCCAGCAGCCTAAGGACAGGGAAAGAGACCCAGTACTTC. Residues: CASSLRTGKETQYF.

The CDR3 nucleotides read TGTGCCAGCAGTTACGGTAGGGGGAGGGTCGCTGAAGCTTTCTTT. It specifies CASSYGRGRVAEAFF. V usage is TRBV6-6 and J usage is TRBJ1-1, with TRBD1 as a possible D gene (6 bases). Looked up from germline, CDR1 is MNHNY and CDR2 is SVGAGI (reference sequence). This CDR3 has 15 residues. V was shortened by 2 bases and J by 6 bases, with 16 bases between the two germline ends.